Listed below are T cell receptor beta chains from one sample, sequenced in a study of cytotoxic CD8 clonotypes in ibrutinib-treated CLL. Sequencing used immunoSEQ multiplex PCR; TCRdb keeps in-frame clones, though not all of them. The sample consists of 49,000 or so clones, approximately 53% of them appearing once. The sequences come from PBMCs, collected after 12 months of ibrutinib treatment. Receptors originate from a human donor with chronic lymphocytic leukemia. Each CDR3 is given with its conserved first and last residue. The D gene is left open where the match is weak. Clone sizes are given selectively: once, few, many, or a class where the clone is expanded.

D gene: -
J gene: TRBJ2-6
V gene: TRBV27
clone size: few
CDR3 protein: CASSLWGSSGANVLTF
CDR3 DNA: TGTGCCAGCAGCCTGTGGGGGAGCTCTGGGGCCAACGTCCTGACTTTC

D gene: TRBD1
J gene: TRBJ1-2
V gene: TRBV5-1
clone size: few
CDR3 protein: CASSSITGDYGYTF
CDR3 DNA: TGCGCCAGCAGCTCGATCACAGGGGACTATGGCTACACCTTC

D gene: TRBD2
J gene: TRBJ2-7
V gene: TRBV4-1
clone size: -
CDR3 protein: CASSPSSGSYEQYF
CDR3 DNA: TGCGCCAGCAGCCCCTCTAGCGGGAGTTACGAGCAGTACTTC

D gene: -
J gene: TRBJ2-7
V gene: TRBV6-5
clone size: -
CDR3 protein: CASSYGGSQREQYF
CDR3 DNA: TGTGCCAGCAGTTACGGGGGCAGTCAGCGGGAGCAGTACTTC

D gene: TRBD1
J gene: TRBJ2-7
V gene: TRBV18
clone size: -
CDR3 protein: CASSPKRDRATYEQYF
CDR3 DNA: TGTGCCAGCTCACCAAAGCGGGACAGGGCGACCTACGAGCAGTACTTC

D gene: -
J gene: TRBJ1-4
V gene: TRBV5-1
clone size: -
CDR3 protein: CASSSDEKLFF
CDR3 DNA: TGCGCCAGCAGCTCGGATGAAAAACTGTTTTTT

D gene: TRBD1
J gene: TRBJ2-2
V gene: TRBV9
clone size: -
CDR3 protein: CASSVAPAGRGLTGELFF
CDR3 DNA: TGTGCCAGCAGCGTAGCCCCGGCGGGTAGGGGGCTGACCGGGGAGCTGTTTTTT

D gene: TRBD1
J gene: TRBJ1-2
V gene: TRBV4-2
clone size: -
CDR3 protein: CASSLGQGAGGYGYTF
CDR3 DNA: TGTGCCAGCAGCCTGGGACAGGGGGCTGGCGGCTATGGCTACACCTTC

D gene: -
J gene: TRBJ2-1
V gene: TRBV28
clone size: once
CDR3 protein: CASSSRDNEQFF
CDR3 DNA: TGTGCCAGCAGTTCCAGGGACAATGAGCAGTTCTTC

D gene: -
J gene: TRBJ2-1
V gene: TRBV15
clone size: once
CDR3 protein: CATSRVQWGNEQFF
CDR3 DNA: TGTGCCACCAGCAGAGTCCAGTGGGGCAATGAGCAGTTCTTC

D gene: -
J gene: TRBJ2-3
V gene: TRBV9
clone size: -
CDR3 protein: CASSVAARAGGDTQYF
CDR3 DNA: TGTGCCAGCAGCGTAGCTGCCAGGGCAGGTGGAGATACGCAGTATTTT

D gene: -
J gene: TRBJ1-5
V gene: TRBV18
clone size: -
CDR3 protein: CASSPPDLGNQPQHF
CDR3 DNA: TGTGCCAGCTCACCACCGGACTTGGGCAATCAGCCCCAGCATTTT

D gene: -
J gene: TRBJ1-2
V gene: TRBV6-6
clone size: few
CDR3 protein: CASGTRGTNYGYTF
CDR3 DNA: TGTGCCAGCGGGACACGGGGAACCAACTATGGCTACACCTTC

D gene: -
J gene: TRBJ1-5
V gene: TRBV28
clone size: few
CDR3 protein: CASSLGSAGALDSNQPQHF
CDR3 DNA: TGTGCCAGCAGTTTAGGGTCGGCAGGGGCGCTGGATAGCAATCAGCCCCAGCATTTT

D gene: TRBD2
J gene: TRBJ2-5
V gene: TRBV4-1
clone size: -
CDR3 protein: CASSWLAGAETQYF
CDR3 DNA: TGTGCCAGCAGCTGGCTAGCGGGAGCAGAGACCCAGTACTTC

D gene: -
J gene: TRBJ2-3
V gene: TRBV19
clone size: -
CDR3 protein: CASEGRSDTQYF
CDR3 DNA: TGTGCCAGTGAGGGGAGATCAGATACGCAGTATTTT

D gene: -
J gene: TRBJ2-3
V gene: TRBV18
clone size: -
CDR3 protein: CASSPGLSGTDTQYF
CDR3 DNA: TGTGCCAGCTCACCCGGACTCTCGGGGACAGATACGCAGTATTTT

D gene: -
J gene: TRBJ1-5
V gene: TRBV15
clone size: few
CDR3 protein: CATGSRLQPQHF
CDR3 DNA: TGTGCCACCGGCTCGAGGCTTCAGCCCCAGCATTTT

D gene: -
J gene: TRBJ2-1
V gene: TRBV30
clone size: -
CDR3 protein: CAWSTQGSEQFF
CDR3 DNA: TGTGCCTGGAGCACCCAGGGTTCCGAGCAGTTCTTC

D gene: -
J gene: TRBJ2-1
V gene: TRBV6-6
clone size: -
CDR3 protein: CASRSTGWSYNEQFF
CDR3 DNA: TGTGCCAGCAGGTCTACAGGGTGGTCCTACAATGAGCAGTTCTTC

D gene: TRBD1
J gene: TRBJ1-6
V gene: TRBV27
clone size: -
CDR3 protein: CASRTGSDSPLHF
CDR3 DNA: TGTGCCAGCAGGACAGGGAGCGATTCACCCCTCCACTTT

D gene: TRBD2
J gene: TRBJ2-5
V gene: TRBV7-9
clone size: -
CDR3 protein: CASSLAGLAGDLKETQYF
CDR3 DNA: TGTGCCAGCAGCTTAGCGGGACTAGCGGGAGACTTAAAAGAGACCCAGTACTTC

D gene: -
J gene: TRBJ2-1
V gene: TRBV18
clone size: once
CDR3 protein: CASSPGGVTSYNEQFF
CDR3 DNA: TGTGCCAGCTCACCAGGCGGGGTTACCTCCTACAATGAGCAGTTCTTC

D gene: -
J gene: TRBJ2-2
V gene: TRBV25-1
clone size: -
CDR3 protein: CASSEYTGNTGELFF
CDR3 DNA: TGTGCCAGCAGTGAATACACGGGTAACACCGGGGAGCTGTTTTTT

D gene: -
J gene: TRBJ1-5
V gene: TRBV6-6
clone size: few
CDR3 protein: CASSYGAAQPQHF
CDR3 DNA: TGTGCCAGCAGTTATGGCGCGGCTCAGCCCCAGCATTTT

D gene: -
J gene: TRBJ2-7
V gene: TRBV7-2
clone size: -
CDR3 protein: CASSSNSYEQYF
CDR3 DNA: TGTGCCAGCAGCTCAAACTCCTACGAGCAGTACTTC

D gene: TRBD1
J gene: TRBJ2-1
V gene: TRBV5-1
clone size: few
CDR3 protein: CASSLRTGGPYNEQFF
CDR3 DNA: TGCGCCAGCAGCCTTCGGACAGGGGGGCCCTACAATGAGCAGTTCTTC

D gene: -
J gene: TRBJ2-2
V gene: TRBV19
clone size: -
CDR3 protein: CASSIRTQTGELFF
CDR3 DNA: TGTGCCAGTAGTATAAGGACCCAGACCGGGGAGCTGTTTTTT

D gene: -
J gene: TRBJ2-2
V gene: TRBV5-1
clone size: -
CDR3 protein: CASRRGASTGELFF
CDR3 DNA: TGCGCCAGCAGACGGGGGGCGAGCACCGGGGAGCTGTTTTTT

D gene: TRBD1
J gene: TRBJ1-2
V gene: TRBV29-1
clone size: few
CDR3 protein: CSVGILGQGDGYTF
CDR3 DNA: TGCAGCGTTGGGATTCTAGGACAGGGCGATGGCTACACCTTC